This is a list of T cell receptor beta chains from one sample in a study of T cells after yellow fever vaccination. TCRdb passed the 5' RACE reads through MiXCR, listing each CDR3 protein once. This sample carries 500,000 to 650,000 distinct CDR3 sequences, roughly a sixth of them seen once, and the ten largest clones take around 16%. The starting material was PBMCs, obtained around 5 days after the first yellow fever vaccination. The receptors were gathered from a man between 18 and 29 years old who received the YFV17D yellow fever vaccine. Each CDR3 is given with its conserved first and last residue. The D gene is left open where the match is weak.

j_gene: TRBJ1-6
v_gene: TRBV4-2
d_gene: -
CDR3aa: CASSPGFGNSPLHF

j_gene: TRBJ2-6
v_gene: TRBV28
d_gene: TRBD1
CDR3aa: CASSGTVSGANVLTF

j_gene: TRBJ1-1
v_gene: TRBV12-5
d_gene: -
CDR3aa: CASGLAAGGTEAFF

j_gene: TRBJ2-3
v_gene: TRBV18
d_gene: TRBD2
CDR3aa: CASSPLPTSPDTQYF

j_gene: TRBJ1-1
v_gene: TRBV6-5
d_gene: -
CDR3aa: CASSYQETNTEAFF

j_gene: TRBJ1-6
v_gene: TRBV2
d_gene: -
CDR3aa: CASRRGFGNSPLHF

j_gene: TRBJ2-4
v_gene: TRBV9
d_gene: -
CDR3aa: CASSVALGENIQYF

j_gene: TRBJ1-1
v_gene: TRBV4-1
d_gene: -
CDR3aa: CASSRGLTANTEAFF

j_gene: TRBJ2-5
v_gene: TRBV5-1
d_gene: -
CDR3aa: CASGGGAQETQYF

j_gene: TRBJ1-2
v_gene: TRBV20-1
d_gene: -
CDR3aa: CSATPAGGYTF

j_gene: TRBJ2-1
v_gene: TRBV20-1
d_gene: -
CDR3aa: CSARGGSSYNEQFF

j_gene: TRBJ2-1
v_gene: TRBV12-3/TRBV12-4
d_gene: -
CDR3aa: CASRRASYNEQFF

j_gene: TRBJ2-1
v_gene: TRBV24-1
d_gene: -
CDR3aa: CATGGLIYNEQFF

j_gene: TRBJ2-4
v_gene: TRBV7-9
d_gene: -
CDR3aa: CASSSPLRRNIQYF

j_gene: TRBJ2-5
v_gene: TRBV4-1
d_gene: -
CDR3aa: CASSEYLSRTGETQYF

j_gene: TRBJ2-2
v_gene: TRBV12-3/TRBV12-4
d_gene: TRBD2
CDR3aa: CASRLAGAITGELFF

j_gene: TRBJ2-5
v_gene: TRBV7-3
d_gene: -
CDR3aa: CASSLTGVGTQYF

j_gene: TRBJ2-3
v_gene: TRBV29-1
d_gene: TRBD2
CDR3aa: CSVEAERGVTDTQYF

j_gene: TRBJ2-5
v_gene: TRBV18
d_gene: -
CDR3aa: CASSPLASQETQYF

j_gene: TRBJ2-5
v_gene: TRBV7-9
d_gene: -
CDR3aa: CASSLEFGEYF

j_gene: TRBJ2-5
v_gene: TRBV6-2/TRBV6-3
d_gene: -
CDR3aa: CASRGSVETQYF

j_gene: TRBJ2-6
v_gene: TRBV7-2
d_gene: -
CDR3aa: CASSLMGSLSGANVLTF

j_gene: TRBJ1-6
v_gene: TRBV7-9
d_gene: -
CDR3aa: CASSLREDSPLHF

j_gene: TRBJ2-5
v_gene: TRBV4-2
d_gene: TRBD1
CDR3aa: CASSLGGQGAQETQYF

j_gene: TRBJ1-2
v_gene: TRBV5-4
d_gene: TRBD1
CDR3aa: CASSLAGGQEGYGYTF

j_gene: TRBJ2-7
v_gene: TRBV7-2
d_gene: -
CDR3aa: CASRSLSVDEQYF

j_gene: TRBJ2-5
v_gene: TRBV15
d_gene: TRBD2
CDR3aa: CATSRGLQRGALETQYF

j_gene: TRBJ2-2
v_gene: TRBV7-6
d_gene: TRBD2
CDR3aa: CASRTLAGGPGELFF

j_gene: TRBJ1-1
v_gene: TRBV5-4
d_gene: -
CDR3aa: CASSSGGVHTEAFF

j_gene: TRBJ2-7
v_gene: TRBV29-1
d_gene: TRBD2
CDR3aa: CSAGLANTYEQYF

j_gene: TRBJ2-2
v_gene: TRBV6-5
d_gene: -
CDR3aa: CASSYKGTGELFF

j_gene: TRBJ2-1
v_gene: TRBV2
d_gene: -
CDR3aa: CASSEDANEQFF

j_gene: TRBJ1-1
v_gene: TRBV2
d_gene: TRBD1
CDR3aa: CASRGTTGGAEAFF

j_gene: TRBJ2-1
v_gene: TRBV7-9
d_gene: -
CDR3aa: CASSLGLGWAQFF

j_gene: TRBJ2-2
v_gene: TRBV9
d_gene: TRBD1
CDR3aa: CASSGRQGVNTGELFF

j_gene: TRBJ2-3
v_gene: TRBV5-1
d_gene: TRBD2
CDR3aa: CASSGERGTDTQYF

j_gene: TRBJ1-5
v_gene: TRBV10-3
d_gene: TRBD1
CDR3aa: CAISESRGTGGNQPQHF

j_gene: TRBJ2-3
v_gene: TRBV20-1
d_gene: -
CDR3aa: CSATGGPSTDTQYF

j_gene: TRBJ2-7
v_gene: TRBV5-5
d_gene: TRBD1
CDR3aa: CASSPHGTGITYEQYF

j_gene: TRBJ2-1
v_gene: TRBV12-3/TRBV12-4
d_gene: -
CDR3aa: CASSLARGSEQFF

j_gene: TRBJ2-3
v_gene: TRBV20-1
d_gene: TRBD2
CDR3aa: CSAYSPERGADTQYF

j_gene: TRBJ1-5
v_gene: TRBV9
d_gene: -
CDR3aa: CASSEGGSFGNQPQHF

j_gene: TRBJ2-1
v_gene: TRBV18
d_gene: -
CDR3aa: CASSPPSEYNEQFF

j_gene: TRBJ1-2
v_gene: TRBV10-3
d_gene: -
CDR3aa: CAISDQLVDYGYTF

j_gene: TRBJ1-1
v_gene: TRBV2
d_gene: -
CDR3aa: CASKSATENTEAFF

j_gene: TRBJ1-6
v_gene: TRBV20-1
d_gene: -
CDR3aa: CSAIAESSYNSPLHF

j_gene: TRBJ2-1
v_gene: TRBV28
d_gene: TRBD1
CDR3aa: CASIAPGGSEQFF

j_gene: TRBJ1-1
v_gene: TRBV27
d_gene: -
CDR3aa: CASSIRGTEAFF

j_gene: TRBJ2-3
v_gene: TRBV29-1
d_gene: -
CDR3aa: CSGGRDRTDTQYF

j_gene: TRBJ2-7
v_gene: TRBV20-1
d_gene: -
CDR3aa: CSASSGTLPYEQYF

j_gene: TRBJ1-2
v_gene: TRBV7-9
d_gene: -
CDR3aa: CASSFQEADGYTF